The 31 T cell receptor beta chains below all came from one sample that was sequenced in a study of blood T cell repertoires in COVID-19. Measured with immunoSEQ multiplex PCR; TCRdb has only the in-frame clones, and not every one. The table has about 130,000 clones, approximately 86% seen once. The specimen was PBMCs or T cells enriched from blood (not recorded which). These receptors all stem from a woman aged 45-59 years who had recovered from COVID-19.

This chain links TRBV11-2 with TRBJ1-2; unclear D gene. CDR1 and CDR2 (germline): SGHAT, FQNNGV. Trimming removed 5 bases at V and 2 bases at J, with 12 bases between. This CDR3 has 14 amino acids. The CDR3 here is CASSAQRENYGYTF. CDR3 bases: TGTGCCAGCAGCGCCCAGAGGGAGAACTATGGCTACACCTTC. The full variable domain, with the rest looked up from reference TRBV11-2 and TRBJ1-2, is EAGVAQSPRYKIIEKRQSVAFWCNPISGHATLYWYQQILGQGPKLLIQFQNNGVVDDSQLPKDRFSAERLKGVDSTLKIQPAKLEDSAVYLCASSAQRENYGYTFGSGTRLTVV.

CDR3 nucleotide sequence: TGTGCCAGTAGTAGGACCTCTAGCGGGGGGGCCCTATATGAGCAGTTCTTC. Amino acid sequence: CASSRTSSGGALYEQFF. The chain combines TRBV19 with TRBJ2-1, with 12 bases matching TRBD2. The trim removed 4 bases at V and 8 bases at J, leaving 12 bases unmatched. The CDR3 loop spans 17 amino acids. CDR1 and CDR2 from the germline V gene are LNHDA and SQIVND (reference sequence).

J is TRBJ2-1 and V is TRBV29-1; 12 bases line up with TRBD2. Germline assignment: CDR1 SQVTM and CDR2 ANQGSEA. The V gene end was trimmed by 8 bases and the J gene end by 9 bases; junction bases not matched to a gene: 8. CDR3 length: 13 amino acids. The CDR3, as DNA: TGCAGCAAAAGGGAGACTAGCGGGGGTGAGCAGTTCTTC. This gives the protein CSKRETSGGEQFF.

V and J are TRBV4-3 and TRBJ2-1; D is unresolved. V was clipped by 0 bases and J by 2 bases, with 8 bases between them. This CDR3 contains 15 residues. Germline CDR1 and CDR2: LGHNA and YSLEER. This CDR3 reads CASSQDGGTYNEQFF. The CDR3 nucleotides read TGCGCCAGCAGCCAAGACGGCGGAACCTACAATGAGCAGTTCTTC.

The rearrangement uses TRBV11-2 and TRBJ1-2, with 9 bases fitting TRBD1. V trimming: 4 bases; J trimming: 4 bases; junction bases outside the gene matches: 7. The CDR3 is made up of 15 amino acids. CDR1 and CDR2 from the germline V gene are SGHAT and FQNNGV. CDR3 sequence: CASSWHDRGTYGYTF. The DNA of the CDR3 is TGTGCCAGCAGCTGGCATGACAGGGGGACCTATGGCTACACCTTC. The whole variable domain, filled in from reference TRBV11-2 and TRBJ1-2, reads EAGVAQSPRYKIIEKRQSVAFWCNPISGHATLYWYQQILGQGPKLLIQFQNNGVVDDSQLPKDRFSAERLKGVDSTLKIQPAKLEDSAVYLCASSWHDRGTYGYTFGSGTRLTVV.

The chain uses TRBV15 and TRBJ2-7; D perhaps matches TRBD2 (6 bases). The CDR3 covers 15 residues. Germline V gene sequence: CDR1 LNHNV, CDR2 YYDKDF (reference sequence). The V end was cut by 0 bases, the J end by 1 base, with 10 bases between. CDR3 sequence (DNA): TGTGCCACCAGCAGAGACTTCGGAGGGTCCTACGAGCAGTACTTC. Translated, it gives CATSRDFGGSYEQYF.

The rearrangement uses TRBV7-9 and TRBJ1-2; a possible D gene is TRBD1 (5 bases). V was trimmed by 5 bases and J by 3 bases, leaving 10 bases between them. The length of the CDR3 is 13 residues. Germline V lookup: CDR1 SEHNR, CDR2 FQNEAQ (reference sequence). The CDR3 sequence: CASSQGFHYGYTF. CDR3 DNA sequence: TGTGCCAGCAGCCAGGGTTTTCACTATGGCTACACCTTC.

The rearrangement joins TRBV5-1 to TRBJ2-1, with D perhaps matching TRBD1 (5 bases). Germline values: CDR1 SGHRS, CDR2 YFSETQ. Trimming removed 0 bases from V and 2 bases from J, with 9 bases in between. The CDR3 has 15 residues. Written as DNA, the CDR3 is TGCGCCAGCAGCTTGGATGACAGTACCTACAATGAGCAGTTCTTC. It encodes CASSLDDSTYNEQFF.

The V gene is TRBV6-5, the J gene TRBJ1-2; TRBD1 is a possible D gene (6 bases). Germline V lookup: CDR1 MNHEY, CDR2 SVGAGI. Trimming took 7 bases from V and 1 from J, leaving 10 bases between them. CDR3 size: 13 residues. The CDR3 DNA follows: TGTGCCAGCATAAAACAGGGTAACTATGGCTACACCTTC. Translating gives CASIKQGNYGYTF.

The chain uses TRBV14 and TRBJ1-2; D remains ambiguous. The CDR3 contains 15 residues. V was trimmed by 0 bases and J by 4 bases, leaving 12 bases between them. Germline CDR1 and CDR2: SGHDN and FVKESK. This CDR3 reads CASSQDLGHGYGYTF. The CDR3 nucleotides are TGTGCCAGCAGCCAAGATCTTGGGCACGGCTATGGCTACACCTTC.

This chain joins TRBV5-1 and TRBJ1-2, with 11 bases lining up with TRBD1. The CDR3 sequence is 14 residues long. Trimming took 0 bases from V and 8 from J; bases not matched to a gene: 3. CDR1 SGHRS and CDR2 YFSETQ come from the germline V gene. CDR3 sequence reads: CASSLADRGQGYTF. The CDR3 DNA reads TGCGCCAGCAGCTTGGCGGACAGGGGGCAGGGCTACACCTTC.

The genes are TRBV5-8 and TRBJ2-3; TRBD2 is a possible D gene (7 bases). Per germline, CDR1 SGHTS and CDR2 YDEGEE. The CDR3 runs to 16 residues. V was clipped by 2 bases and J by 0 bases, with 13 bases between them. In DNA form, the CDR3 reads TGTGCCAGCAGCTTACGAGGGGGAGGGAGCACAGATACGCAGTATTTT. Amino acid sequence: CASSLRGGGSTDTQYF.

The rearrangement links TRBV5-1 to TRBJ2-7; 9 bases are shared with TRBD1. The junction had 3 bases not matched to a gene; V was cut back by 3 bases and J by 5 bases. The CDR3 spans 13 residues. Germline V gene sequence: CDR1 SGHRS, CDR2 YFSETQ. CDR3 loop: CASSSGTGNEQYF. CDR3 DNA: TGCGCCAGCAGCTCCGGGACAGGGAACGAGCAGTACTTC.

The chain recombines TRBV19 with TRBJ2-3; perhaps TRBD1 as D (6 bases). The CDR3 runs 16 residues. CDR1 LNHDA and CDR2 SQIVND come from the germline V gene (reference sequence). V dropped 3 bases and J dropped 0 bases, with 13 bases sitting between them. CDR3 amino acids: CASSIGGGRSTDTQYF. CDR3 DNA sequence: TGTGCCAGTAGTATTGGGGGCGGGCGGAGCACAGATACGCAGTATTTT.

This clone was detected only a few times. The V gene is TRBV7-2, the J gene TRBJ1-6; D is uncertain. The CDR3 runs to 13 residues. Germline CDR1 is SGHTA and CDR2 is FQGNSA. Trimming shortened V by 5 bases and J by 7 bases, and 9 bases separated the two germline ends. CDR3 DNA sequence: TGTGCCAGCAGCCCTACAGAGAATTCACCCCTCCACTTT. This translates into CASSPTENSPLHF.

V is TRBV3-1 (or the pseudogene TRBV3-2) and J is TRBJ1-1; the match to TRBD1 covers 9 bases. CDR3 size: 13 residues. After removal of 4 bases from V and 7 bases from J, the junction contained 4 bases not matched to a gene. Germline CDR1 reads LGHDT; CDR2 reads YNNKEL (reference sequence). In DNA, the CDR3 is TGTGCCAGCAGCCCAGGGACAGGGAATGAAGCTTTCTTT. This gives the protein CASSPGTGNEAFF.

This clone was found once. CDR3 region: CASSESLAGTDTQYF. In DNA, the CDR3 is TGCGCCAGCAGTGAGTCACTGGCGGGCACAGATACGCAGTATTTT. The V gene is TRBV10-1, the J gene TRBJ2-3; unclear D gene. Trimming removed 0 bases at V and 1 base at J, with 8 bases between. This CDR3 is built from 15 residues. Per the germline V gene, CDR1 is WNHNN and CDR2 is SYGVQD (reference sequence).

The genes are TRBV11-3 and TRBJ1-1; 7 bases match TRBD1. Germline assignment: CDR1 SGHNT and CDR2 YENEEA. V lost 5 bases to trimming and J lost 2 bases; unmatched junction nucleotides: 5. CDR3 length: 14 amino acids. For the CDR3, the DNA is TGTGCCAGCAGCCTGGACAGGACTAACACTGAAGCTTTCTTT. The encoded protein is CASSLDRTNTEAFF. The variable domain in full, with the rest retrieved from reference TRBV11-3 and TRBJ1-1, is EAGVVQSPRYKIIEKKQPVAFWCNPISGHNTLYWYLQNLGQGPELLIRYENEEAVDDSQLPKDRFSAERLKGVDSTLKIQPAELGDSAVYLCASSLDRTNTEAFFGQGTRLTVV.

The CDR3 protein is CATTQGTGNTIYF. In DNA form, the CDR3 reads TGTGCCACAACCCAGGGTACTGGAAACACCATATATTTT. The chain recombines TRBV19 with TRBJ1-3, with D possibly being TRBD1 (5 bases). Germline V gives CDR1 LNHDA, CDR2 SQIVND (reference sequence). V shed 10 bases and J shed 2 bases, with 12 bases lying between them. This CDR3 has 13 residues.

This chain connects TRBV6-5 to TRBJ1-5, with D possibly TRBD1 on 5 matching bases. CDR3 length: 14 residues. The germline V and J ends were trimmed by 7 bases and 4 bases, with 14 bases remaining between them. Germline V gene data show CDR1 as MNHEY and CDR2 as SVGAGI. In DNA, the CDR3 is TGTGCCAGCACCCGGGCGGGGGAAAATCAGCCCCAGCATTTT. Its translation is CASTRAGENQPQHF.

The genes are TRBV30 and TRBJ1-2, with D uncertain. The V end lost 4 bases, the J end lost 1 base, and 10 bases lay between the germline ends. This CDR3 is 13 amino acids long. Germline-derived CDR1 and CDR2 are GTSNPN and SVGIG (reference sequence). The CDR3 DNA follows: TGTGCCTGGACCCCACGGGGTAACTATGGCTACACCTTC. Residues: CAWTPRGNYGYTF.

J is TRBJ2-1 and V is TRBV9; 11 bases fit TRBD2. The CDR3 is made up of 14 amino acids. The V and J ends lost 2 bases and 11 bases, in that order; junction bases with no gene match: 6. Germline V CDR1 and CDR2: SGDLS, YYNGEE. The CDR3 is CASSVGGLAEQQFF. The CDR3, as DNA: TGTGCCAGCAGCGTGGGGGGACTAGCGGAGCAGCAGTTCTTC.

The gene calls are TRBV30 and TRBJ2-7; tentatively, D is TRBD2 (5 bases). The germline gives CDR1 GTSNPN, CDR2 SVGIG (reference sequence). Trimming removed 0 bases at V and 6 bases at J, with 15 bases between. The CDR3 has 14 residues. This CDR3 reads CAWSVKADGSEQYF. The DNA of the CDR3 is TGTGCCTGGAGTGTAAAAGCGGATGGAAGCGAGCAGTACTTC.

The CDR3 sequence is CARSIRGTGYGYTF. The CDR3 DNA follows: TGTGCCAGATCGATTCGGGGGACAGGGTATGGCTACACCTTC. The V and J genes are TRBV2 and TRBJ1-2; TRBD1 aligns across 9 bases. Germline V lookup: CDR1 SNHLY, CDR2 FYNNEI. This CDR3 comprises 14 residues. V lost 9 bases, J lost 5 bases, and 10 bases stayed unmatched.

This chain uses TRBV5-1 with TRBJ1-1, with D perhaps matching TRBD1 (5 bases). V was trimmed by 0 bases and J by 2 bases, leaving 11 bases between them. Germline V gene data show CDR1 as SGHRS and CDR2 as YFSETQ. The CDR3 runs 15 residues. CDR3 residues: CASSLVSTGNTEAFF. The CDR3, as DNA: TGCGCCAGCAGCTTGGTATCTACAGGAAACACTGAAGCTTTCTTT.

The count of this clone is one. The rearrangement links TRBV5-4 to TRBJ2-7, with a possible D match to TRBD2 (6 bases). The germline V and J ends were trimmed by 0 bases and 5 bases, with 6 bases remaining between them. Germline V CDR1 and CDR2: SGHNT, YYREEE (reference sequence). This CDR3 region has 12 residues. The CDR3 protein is CASSLGEDEQYF. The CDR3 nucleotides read TGTGCCAGCAGCTTGGGGGAGGACGAGCAGTACTTC.

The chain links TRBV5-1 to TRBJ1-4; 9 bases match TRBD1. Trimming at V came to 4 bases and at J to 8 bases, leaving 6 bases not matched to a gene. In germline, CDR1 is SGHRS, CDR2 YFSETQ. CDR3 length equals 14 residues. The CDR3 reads CASSQGQGSEKLFF. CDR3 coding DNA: TGCGCCAGCAGCCAGGGACAGGGTAGCGAAAAACTGTTTTTT.

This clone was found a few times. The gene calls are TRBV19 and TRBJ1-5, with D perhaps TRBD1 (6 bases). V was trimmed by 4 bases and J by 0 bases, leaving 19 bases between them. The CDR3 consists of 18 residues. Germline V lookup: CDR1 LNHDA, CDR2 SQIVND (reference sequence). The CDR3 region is CASSRDKPGGYSNQPQHF. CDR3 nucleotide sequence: TGTGCCAGTAGTAGGGACAAACCGGGGGGATATAGCAATCAGCCCCAGCATTTT.

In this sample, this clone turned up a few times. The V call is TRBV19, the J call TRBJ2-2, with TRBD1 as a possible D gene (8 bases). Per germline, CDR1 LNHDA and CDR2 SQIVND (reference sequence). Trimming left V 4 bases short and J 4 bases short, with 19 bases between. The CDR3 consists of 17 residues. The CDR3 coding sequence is TGTGCCAGTAGTAACCCTAGGACAGGGAGGGTCACCGGGGAGCTGTTTTTT. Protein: CASSNPRTGRVTGELFF.

CDR3 nucleotide sequence: TGTGCCAGCAGCGTAGCACTAGGGACAGGGGCCCCCGGGGAGCTGTTTTTT. Translation: CASSVALGTGAPGELFF. The rearrangement joins TRBV9 to TRBJ2-2, with 10 bases lining up with TRBD1. The germline V gene encodes CDR1 SGDLS and CDR2 YYNGEE. CDR3 length equals 17 residues. V was clipped by 0 bases and J by 6 bases; unmatched bases: 8.

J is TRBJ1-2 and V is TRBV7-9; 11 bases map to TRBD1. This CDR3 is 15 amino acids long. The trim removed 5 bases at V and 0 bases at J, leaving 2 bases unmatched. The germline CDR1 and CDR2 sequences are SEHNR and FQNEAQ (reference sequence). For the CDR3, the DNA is TGTGCCAGCAGCCAGGGACAGGGGGCTAACTATGGCTACACCTTC. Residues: CASSQGQGANYGYTF.